The 14 T cell receptor beta chains in this list originate from one sample, sequenced in a study of T-cell reconstitution after alpha-beta-depleted transplantation in children. Unique molecular identifiers were incorporated when the TCRbeta library was constructed. TCRdb reanalysed the PCR reads using MiXCR and keeps one entry per CDR3 protein. The sample contains 500,000 or so distinct CDR3 sequences, about 30% of which appear only once. This sample comprised PBMCs from the stem cell graft donor, obtained from the stem cell graft. The source is a human donor who donated a stem cell graft to a child with aplastic anemia.

The rearrangement uses TRBV20-1 and TRBJ2-1; 10 bases map to TRBD2. J gave up 6 bases and V 3 bases, and 14 bases lay outside the gene matches. Germline assignment: CDR1 DFQATT and CDR2 SNEGSKA (reference sequence). CDR3 length equals 17 residues. The CDR3 here is CSARGLGRLAGVNEQFF. The CDR3 DNA is TGCAGTGCTAGGGGGTTAGGAAGGCTAGCGGGAGTCAATGAGCAGTTCTTC.

This clonotype was seen more than once but under ten times. The chain joins TRBV6-1 to TRBJ1-2; D not resolved. V lost 1 base to trimming and J lost 3 bases, with 6 bases between them. This CDR3 is 13 amino acids long. Germline CDR1 reads MNHNS; CDR2 reads SASEGT. In nucleotides, the CDR3 is TGTGCCAGCAGTGAAGGACACCACTATGGCTACACCTTC. Encoded protein: CASSEGHHYGYTF.

This clonotype has more than one count but fewer than ten. The chain has TRBV12-3 or TRBV12-4 and TRBJ2-3, with D maybe TRBD2 (6 bases). The CDR3 extends over 15 amino acids. The V and J ends lost 6 bases and 0 bases respectively, with 13 bases between them. CDR3 in amino acids: CASSSKSGSTDTQYF. In DNA form, the CDR3 reads TGTGCCAGCAGCTCGAAAAGCGGGAGCACAGATACGCAGTATTTT.

This clonotype was observed a few times. The chain recombines TRBV9 with TRBJ1-4, with D perhaps TRBD1 (6 bases). The CDR3 runs to 15 residues. V dropped 4 bases and J dropped 6 bases, with 16 bases sitting between them. CDR1 SGDLS and CDR2 YYNGEE come from the germline V gene. DNA for the CDR3: TGTGCCAGCAGCCCCCGGGACAACGTTTATGAAAAACTGTTTTTT. Protein product: CASSPRDNVYEKLFF.

The chain recombines TRBV20-1 with TRBJ2-4; no definite D call. Germline V lookup: CDR1 DFQATT, CDR2 SNEGSKA (reference sequence). CDR3 length: 13 amino acids. V was shortened by 0 bases and J by 1 base, with 4 bases between the two germline ends. This CDR3 reads CSARDRAKNIQYF. CDR3 bases: TGCAGTGCTAGAGATCGGGCCAAAAACATTCAGTACTTC.

The chain uses TRBV7-9 and TRBJ2-7, with 10 bases matching TRBD1. Germline trimming cut 5 bases from V and 4 bases from J; bases unmatched to any gene: 8. Germline V gene lookup returns CDR1 SEHNR and CDR2 FQNEAQ (reference sequence). The CDR3 is 15 residues long. CDR3 protein: CASSHDRGLTYEQYF. The CDR3 DNA reads TGTGCCAGCAGCCACGACAGGGGGCTAACGTACGAGCAGTACTTC.

The rearrangement links TRBV7-8 to TRBJ2-1; the D gene is possibly TRBD2 (6 bases). The V and J ends lost 1 base and 9 bases respectively, with 10 bases between them. The CDR3 covers 13 residues. From germline, CDR1 is SGHVS and CDR2 FQNEAQ. CDR3 bases: TGTGCCAGCAGCTTAGAGGTGGGAGGTGAGCAGTTCTTC. Translated: CASSLEVGGEQFF. The full variable domain, in which reference TRBV7-8 and TRBJ2-1 provide the parts outside the CDR3, is GAGVSQSPRYKVAKRGQDVALRCDPISGHVSLFWYQQALGQGPEFLTYFQNEAQLDKSGLPSDRFFAERPEGSVSTLKIQRTQQEDSAVYLCASSLEVGGEQFFGPGTRLTVL.

The rearrangement uses TRBV20-1 and TRBJ1-3; maybe TRBD1 (5 bases). This CDR3 is built from 16 residues. Germline lookup yields CDR1 DFQATT and CDR2 SNEGSKA (reference sequence). The V end was cut by 2 bases, the J end by 2 bases, with 16 bases between. CDR3 residues: CSARLWGDGAGNTIYF. In nucleotides, the CDR3 is TGCAGTGCTAGACTCTGGGGGGACGGAGCTGGAAACACCATATATTTT.

This clonotype was observed a handful of times. The chain combines TRBV7-3 with TRBJ2-1, with TRBD1 as a possible D gene (5 bases). Germline V lookup: CDR1 SGHTA, CDR2 FQGTGA. The V gene lost 5 bases and the J gene lost 2 bases, with 13 bases spanning the gap. The CDR3 loop spans 15 amino acids. The DNA for the CDR3 is TGTGCCAGCAGCGCTGACGACAGTCCCTACAATGAGCAGTTCTTC. Encoded protein: CASSADDSPYNEQFF.

This clonotype was found once. CDR3 protein: CASNPRGGFQETQYF. The CDR3 DNA sequence: TGTGCCAGCAACCCTAGGGGGGGATTTCAAGAGACCCAGTACTTC. The chain uses TRBV12-3 or TRBV12-4 and TRBJ2-5; possible D gene TRBD2, 7 bases. This CDR3 spans 15 amino acids. V lost 7 bases and J lost 2, with 17 bases in between.

The gene calls are TRBV6-2 or TRBV6-3 and TRBJ1-5, with TRBD1 matching 9 bases. The CDR3 runs to 16 residues. Germline CDR1 and CDR2: MNHEY and SVGEGT. V lost 2 bases to trimming and J lost 1 base; unmatched junction nucleotides: 3. This chain's CDR3 is CASSYGDRASNQPQHF. As DNA, the CDR3 is TGTGCCAGCAGTTACGGGGACAGGGCAAGCAATCAGCCCCAGCATTTT.

The rearrangement joins TRBV7-2 to TRBJ2-1; 11 bases fit TRBD2. The V gene end was trimmed by 6 bases and the J gene end by 7 bases; junction bases not matched to a gene: 5. This CDR3 contains 14 residues. CDR1 and CDR2 from the germline V gene are SGHTA and FQGNSA. The CDR3 DNA reads as TGTGCCAGCAGGTTACTAGCGGGAGCGAATGAGCAGTTCTTC. Encoded protein: CASRLLAGANEQFF.

V gene TRBV10-3 combines with J gene TRBJ2-3; D remains unclear. Trimming left V 5 bases short and J 1 base short, with 7 bases between. The CDR3 spans 13 residues. The V gene's germline CDR1 is ENHRY and CDR2 SYGVKD. The CDR3 region has the DNA TGTGCCATCAGTTCCTCAGGCACAGATACGCAGTATTTT. Protein product: CAISSSGTDTQYF.

The chain employs TRBV7-2 and TRBJ1-2, with TRBD1 identical over 8 bases. This CDR3 has 14 amino acids. The germline V gene has CDR1 SGHTA and CDR2 FQGNSA. The V and J ends lost 5 bases and 3 bases, in that order; junction bases with no gene match: 5. CDR3 residues: CASSPRGHYYGYTF. CDR3 nucleotide sequence: TGTGCCAGCAGCCCCAGGGGGCATTACTATGGCTACACCTTC.